This TCR beta chain was recovered during a study of CD8 T cells in ankylosing spondylitis. Findings of the study overall: For ankylosing spondylitis blood, a TCR beta motif of eight or nine highly homologous variants appeared characteristic. Some motif variants were previously reported in reactive arthritis synovial fluid and blood.

Looked up from germline, CDR1 is GTSNPN and CDR2 is SVGIG (reference sequence). This CDR3 has 15 residues. Trimming left V 2 bases short and J 5 bases short, with 16 bases between. TCRdb re-derived calls from the 5' RACE reads in MiXCR, one entry per CDR3 protein. The sample carries hundreds of thousands of distinct CDR3 sequences, about 11% recorded once. Note on this clonotype: Its antigen is unknown.

Sequencing was carried out using blood, either unsorted or a sorted T cell fraction (not recorded which). The rearrangement links TRBV30 to TRBJ1-5, with TRBD1 as a possible D gene (6 bases). The receptor comes from a male donor with ankylosing spondylitis. The CDR3 here is CAWSTRGGGDQPQHF. The CDR3, as DNA: TGTGCCTGGAGTACCCGGGGGGGGGGCGATCAGCCCCAGCATTTT.